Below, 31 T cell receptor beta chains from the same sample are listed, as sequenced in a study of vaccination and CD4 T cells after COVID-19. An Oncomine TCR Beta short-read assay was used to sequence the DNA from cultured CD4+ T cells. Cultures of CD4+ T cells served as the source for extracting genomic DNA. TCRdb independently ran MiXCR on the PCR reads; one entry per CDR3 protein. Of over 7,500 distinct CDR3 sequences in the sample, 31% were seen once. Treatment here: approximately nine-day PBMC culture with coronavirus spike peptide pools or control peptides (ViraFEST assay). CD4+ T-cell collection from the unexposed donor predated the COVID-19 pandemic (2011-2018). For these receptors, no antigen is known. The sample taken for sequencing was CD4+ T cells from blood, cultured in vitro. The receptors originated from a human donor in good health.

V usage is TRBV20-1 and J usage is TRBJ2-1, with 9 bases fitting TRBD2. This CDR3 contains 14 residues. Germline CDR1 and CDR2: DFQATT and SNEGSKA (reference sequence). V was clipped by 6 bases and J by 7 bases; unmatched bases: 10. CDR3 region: CSARVSGSFNEQFF. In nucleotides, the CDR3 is TGCAGTGCAAGGGTTAGCGGGAGTTTTAATGAGCAGTTCTTC.

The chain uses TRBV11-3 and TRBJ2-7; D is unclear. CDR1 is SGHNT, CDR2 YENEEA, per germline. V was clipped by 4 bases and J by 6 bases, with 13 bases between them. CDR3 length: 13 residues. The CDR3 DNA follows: TGTGCCAGCAGCTCCGGCCCCTCCGGCGAGCAGTACTTC. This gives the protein CASSSGPSGEQYF.

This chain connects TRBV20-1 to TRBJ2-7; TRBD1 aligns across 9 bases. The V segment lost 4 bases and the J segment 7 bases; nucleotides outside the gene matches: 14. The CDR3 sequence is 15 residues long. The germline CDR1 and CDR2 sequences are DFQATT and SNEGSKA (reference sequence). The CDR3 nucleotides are TGCAGTGCTACCCTCCGTCAGGGGACAGGGTTTGAGCAGTACTTC. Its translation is CSATLRQGTGFEQYF.

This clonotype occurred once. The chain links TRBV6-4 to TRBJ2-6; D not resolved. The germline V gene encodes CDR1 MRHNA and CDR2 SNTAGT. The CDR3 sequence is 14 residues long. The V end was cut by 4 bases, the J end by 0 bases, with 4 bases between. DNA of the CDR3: TGTGCCAGCAGTGCCAGCTCTGGGGCCAACGTCCTGACTTTC. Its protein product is CASSASSGANVLTF.

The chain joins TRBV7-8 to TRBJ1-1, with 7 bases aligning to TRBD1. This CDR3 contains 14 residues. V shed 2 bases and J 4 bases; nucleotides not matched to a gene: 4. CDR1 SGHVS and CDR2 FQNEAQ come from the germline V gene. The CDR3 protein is CASSLSTGVTEAFF. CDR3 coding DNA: TGTGCCAGCAGCTTAAGCACAGGGGTCACTGAAGCTTTCTTT. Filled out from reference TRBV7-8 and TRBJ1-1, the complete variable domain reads GAGVSQSPRYKVAKRGQDVALRCDPISGHVSLFWYQQALGQGPEFLTYFQNEAQLDKSGLPSDRFFAERPEGSVSTLKIQRTQQEDSAVYLCASSLSTGVTEAFFGQGTRLTVV.

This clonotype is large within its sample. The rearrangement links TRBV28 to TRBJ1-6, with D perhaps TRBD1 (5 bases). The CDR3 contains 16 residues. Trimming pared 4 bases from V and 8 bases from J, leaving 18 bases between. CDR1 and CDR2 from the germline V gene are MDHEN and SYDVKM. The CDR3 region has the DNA TGTGCCAGCAGTTGGGGGAAAGGTCGGTTGCATTCACCCCTCCACTTT. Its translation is CASSWGKGRLHSPLHF.

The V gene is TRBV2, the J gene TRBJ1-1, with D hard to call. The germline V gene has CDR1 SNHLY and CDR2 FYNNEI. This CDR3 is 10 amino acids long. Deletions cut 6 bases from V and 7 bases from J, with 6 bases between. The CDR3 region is CASRVGEAFF. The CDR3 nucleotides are TGTGCCAGCAGGGTAGGTGAAGCTTTCTTT.

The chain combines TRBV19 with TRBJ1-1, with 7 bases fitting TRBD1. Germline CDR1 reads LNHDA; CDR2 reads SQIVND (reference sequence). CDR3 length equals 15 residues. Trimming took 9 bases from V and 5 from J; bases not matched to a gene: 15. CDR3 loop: CASDAGWGQKTEAFF. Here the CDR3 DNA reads TGTGCCAGCGATGCAGGATGGGGACAGAAAACTGAAGCTTTCTTT.

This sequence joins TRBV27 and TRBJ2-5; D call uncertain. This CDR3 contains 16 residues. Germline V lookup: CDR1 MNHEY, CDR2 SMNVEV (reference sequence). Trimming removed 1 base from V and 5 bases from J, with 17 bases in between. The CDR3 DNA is TGTGCCAGCAGTTTATTCGCGGTCGGATCCCAGGAGACCCAGTACTTC. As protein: CASSLFAVGSQETQYF.

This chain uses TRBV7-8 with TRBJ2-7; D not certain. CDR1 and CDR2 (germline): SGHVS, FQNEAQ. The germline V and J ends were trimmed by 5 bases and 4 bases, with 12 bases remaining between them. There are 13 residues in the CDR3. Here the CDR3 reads CASSPTHQYEQYF. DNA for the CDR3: TGTGCCAGCAGCCCAACCCACCAATACGAGCAGTACTTC.

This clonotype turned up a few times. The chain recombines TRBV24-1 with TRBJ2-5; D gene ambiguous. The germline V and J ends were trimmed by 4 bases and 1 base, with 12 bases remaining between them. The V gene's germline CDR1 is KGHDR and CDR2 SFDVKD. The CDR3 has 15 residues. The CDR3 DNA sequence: TGTGCCACCAGTGAAGGACCAGTGGGCCAAGAGACCCAGTACTTC. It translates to CATSEGPVGQETQYF.

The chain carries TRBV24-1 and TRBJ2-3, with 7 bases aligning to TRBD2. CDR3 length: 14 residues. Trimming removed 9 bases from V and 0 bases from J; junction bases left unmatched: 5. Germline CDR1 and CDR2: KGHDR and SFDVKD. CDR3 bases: TGTGCCACCGGTCAGCGGGGAAGCACAGATACGCAGTATTTT. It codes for CATGQRGSTDTQYF.

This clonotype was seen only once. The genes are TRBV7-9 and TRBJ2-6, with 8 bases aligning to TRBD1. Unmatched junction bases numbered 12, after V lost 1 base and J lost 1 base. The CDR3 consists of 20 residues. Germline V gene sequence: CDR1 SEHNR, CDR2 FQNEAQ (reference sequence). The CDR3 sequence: CASSLGTSGGAGSGANVLTF. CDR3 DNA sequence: TGTGCCAGCAGCTTAGGAACATCAGGGGGCGCCGGGTCTGGGGCCAACGTCCTGACTTTC.

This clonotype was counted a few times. In DNA, the CDR3 is TGTGCCAGCAGTGACCCAGGGGTCCTCCAAGAGACCCAGTACTTC. Residues: CASSDPGVLQETQYF. This chain uses TRBV25-1 with TRBJ2-5, with a tentative D call TRBD1 (6 bases). CDR3 length: 15 amino acids. CDR1 MGHDK and CDR2 SYGVNS come from the germline V gene. The V and J ends lost 3 bases and 1 base respectively, with 12 bases between them.

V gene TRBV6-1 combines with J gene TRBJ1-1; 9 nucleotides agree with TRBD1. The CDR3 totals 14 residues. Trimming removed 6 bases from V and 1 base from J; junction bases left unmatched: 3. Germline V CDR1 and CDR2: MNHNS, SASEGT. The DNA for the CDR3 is TGTGCCAGCAGAGACAGGGGGGGGAACACTGAAGCTTTCTTT. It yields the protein CASRDRGGNTEAFF.

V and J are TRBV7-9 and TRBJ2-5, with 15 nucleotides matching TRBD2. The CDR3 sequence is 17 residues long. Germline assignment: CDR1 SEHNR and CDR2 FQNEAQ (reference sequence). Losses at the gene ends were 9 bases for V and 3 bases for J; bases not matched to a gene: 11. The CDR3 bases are TGTGCCAGTAGCCGTGATAGGACTAGCGGGAGGGAAGAGACCCAGTACTTC. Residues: CASSRDRTSGREETQYF.

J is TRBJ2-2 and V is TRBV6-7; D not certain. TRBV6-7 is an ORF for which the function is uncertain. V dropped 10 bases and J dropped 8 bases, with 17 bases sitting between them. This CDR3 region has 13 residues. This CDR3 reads CANSPSPMGELFF. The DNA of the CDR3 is TGTGCCAACTCTCCTTCCCCTATGGGGGAGCTGTTTTTT.

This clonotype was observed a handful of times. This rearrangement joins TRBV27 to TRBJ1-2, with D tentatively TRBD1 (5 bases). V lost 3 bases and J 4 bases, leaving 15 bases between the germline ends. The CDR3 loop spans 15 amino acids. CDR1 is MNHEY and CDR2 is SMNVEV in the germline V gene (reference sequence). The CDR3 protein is CASSLTEAIGYGYTF. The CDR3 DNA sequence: TGTGCCAGCAGTTTGACAGAAGCCATCGGCTATGGCTACACCTTC.

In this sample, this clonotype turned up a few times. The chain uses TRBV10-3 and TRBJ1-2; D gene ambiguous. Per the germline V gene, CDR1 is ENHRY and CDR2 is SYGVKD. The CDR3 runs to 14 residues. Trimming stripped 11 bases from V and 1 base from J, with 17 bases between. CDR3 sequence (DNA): TGTGCCTCCGGTGGGGAGCGACTTAACTATGGCTACACCTTC. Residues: CASGGERLNYGYTF.

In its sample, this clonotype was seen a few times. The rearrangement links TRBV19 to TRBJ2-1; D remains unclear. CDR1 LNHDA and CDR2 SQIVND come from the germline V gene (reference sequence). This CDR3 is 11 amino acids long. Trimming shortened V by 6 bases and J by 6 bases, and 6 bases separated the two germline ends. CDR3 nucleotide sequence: TGTGCCAGTAGGCGAAGCAATGAGCAGTTCTTC. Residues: CASRRSNEQFF.

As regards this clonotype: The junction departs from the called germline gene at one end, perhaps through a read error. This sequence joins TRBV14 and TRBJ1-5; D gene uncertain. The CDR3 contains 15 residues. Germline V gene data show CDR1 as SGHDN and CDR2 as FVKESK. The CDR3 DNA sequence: TGTGCCAGCAGCCAAGGGGGAGGGCCGGGTCAGTCCCAGCATTTT. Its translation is CASSQGGGPGQSQHF. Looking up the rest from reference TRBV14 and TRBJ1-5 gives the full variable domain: EAGVTQFPSHSVIEKGQTVTLRCDPISGHDNLYWYRRVMGKEIKFLLHFVKESKQDESGMPNNRFLAERTGGTYSTLKVQPAELEDSGVYFCASSQGGGPGQSQHFGDGTRLSIL.

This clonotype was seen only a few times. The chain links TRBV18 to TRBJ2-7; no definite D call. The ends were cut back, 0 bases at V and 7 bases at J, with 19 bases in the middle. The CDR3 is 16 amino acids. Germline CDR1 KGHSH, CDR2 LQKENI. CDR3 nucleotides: TGTGCCAGCTCACCACCGATGGCCGGGTACCTGGGGGAGCAGTACTTC. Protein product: CASSPPMAGYLGEQYF. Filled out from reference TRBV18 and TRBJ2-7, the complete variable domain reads NAGVMQNPRHLVRRRGQEARLRCSPMKGHSHVYWYRQLPEEGLKFMVYLQKENIIDESGMPKERFSAEFPKEGPSILRIQQVVRGDSAAYFCASSPPMAGYLGEQYFGPGTRLTVT.

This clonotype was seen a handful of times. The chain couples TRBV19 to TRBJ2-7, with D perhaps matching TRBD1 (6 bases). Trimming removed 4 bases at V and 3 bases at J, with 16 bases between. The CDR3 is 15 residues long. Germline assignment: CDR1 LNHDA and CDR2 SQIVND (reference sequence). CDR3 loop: CASSTTLDSGYEQYF. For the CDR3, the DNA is TGTGCCAGTAGTACCACCCTGGACAGTGGCTACGAGCAGTACTTC. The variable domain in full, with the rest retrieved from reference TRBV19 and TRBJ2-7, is DGGITQSPKYLFRKEGQNVTLSCEQNLNHDAMYWYRQDPGQGLRLIYYSQIVNDFQKGDIAEGYSVSREKKESFPLTVTSAQKNPTAFYLCASSTTLDSGYEQYFGPGTRLTVT.

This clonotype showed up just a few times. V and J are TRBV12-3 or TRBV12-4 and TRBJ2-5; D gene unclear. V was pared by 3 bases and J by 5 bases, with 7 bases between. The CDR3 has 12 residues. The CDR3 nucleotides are TGTGCCAGCAGTTTTTCTCGGGAGACCCAGTACTTC. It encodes CASSFSRETQYF.

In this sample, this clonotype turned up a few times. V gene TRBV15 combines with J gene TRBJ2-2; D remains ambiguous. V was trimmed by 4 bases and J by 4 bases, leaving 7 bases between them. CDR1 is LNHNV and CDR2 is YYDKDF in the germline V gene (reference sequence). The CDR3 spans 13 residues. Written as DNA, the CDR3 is TGTGCCACCAGCAATTTAGGCACCGGGGAGCTGTTTTTT. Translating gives CATSNLGTGELFF.

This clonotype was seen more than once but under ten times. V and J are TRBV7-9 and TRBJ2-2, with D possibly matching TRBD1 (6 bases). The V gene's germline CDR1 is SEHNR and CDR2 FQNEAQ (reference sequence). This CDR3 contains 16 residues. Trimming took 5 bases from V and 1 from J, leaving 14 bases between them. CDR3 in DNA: TGTGCCAGCAGCCAGCCGGCAGGGGTGAACACCGGGGAGCTGTTTTTT. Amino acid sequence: CASSQPAGVNTGELFF. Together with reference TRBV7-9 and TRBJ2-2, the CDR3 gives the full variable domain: DTGVSQNPRHKITKRGQNVTFRCDPISEHNRLYWYRQTLGQGPEFLTYFQNEAQLEKSRLLSDRFSAERPKGSFSTLEIQRTEQGDSAMYLCASSQPAGVNTGELFFGEGSRLTVL.

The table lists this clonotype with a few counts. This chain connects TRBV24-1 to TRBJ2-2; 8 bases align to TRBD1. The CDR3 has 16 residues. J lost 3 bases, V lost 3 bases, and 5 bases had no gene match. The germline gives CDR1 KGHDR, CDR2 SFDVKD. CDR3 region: CATSDPRTGYTGELFF. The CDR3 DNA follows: TGTGCCACCAGTGATCCTAGGACAGGGTACACCGGGGAGCTGTTTTTT.

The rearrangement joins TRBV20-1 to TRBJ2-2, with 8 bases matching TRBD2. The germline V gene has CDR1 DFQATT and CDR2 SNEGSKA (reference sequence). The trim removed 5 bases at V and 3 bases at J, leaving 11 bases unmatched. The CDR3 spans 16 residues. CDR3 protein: CSAGAPGTRHTGELFF. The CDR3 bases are TGCAGTGCTGGAGCCCCCGGGACTAGGCACACCGGGGAGCTGTTTTTT.

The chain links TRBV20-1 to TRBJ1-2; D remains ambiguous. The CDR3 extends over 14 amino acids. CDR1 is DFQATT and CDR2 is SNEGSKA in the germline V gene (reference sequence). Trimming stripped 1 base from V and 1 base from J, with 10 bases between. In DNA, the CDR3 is TGCAGTGCTAGAGTACAGTCTTATAACTATGGCTACACCTTC. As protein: CSARVQSYNYGYTF.

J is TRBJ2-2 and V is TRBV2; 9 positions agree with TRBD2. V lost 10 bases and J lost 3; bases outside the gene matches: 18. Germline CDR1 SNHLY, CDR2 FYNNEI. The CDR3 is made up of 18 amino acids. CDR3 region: CATEGGLGGRADTGELFF. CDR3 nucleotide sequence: TGTGCCACGGAAGGGGGACTGGGCGGGAGGGCGGACACCGGGGAGCTGTTTTTT.

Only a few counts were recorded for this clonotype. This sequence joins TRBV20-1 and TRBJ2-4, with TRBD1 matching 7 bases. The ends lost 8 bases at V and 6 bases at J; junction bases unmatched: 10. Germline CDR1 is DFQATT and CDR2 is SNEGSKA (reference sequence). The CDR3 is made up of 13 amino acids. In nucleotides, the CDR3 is TGCAGTACCTTTAACCCAGGGGGAAACATTCAGTACTTC. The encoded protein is CSTFNPGGNIQYF.